The following is a T cell receptor (beta chain) sequence with its context. Its matching antigen is unknown. This specimen comes from a study of CD8+ T cells in alopecia areata. The authors extracted RNA and reverse transcribed it into cDNA as the sequencing template. Profiling relied on immunoSEQ multiplex PCR, and the TCRdb table lists in-frame clones only, not all of them. The table includes 120,000 to 150,000 clones, roughly 58% detected once. Study-wide findings and caveats: Sharing of TCRs across patients appeared less clear than in mice, possibly for HLA-related reasons. More clonal than normal scalp was lesional scalp, particularly alopecia totalis/universalis.

The V gene's germline CDR1 is MNHEY and CDR2 SVGAGI. The trim removed 6 bases at V and 4 bases at J, leaving 3 bases unmatched. The CDR3 extends over 13 amino acids. This TCR was recovered from a human donor in good health. V and J are TRBV6-5 and TRBJ2-3; 8 nucleotides line up with TRBD2. The source material was CD8+ T cells sorted from blood. CDR3 protein: CASRSGGADTQYF. The DNA of the CDR3 is TGTGCCAGCAGATCCGGGGGGGCAGATACGCAGTATTTT.